This TCR beta chain was sequenced in a study of metastatic and nonmetastatic thyroid tumors. As for the study in general: The study looked at repertoires side by side in blood and in tumor or nodule tissue from malignant and benign thyroid patients.

CDR1 is DFQATT, CDR2 SNEGSKA, per germline (reference sequence). The CDR3 is 13 residues long. The J segment lost 4 bases and the V segment lost 4 bases, leaving 5 bases of the junction unmatched. In this sample, this clone turned up many times. Treatment of any kind had been given to no patient before thyroid surgery. MiXCR reprocessed the PCR reads for TCRdb. This sample has some 22,000 clones; 9.5% to 13% occur once, and the top ten carry roughly 30%. The chain couples TRBV20-1 to TRBJ2-7, with 9 bases aligning to TRBD1. Sequenced sample: blood. The receptor was derived from a female donor with papillary thyroid cancer or a benign thyroid nodule (not recorded which). Some clones in this sample may be carry-over from other donors' samples. CDR3 sequence: CSAIQGAIYEQYF. The CDR3 DNA reads TGCAGTGCTATACAGGGGGCAATTTACGAGCAGTACTTC.